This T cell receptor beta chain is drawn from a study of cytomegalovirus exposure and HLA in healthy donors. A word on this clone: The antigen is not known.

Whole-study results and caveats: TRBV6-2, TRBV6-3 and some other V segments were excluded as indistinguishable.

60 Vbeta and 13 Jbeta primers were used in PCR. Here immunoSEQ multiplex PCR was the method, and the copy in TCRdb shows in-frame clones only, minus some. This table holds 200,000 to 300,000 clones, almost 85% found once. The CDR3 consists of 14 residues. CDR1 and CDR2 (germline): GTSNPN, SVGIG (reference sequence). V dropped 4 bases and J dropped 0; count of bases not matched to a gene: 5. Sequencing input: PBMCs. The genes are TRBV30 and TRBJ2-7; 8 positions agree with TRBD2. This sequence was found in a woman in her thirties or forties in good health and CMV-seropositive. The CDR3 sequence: CAWMAGGSSYEQYF. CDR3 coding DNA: TGTGCCTGGATGGCGGGAGGAAGCTCCTACGAGCAGTACTTC.